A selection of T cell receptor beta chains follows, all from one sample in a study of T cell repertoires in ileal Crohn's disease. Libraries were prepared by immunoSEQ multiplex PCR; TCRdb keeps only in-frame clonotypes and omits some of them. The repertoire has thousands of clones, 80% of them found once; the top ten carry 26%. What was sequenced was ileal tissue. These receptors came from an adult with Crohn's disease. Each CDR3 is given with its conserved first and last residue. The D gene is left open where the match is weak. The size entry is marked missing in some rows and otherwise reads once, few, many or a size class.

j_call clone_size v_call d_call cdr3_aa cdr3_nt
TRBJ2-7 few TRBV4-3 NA CASSAGGSSYEQYF TGCGCCAGCAGCGCCGGAGGTAGCTCCTACGAGCAGTACTTC
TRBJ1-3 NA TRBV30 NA CAWTGHSGNTIYF TGTGCCTGGACAGGGCACTCTGGAAACACCATATATTTT
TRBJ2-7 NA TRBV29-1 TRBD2 CSFLGEGTAYEQYF TGCAGTTTCTTAGGGGAGGGGACGGCCTACGAGCAGTACTTC
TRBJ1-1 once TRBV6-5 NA CASRKGGVAEAFF TGTGCCAGCAGAAAGGGGGGGGTCGCTGAAGCTTTCTTT
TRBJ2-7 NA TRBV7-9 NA CASSARDSEQYF TGTGCCAGCAGCGCGCGGGACAGTGAGCAGTACTTC
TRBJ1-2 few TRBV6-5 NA CASSYEQGSGYTF TGTGCCAGCAGTTACGAACAGGGCAGTGGCTACACCTTC
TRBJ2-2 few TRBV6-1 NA CASSGERRGPGELFF TGTGCCAGCAGTGGGGAAAGGCGGGGACCCGGGGAGCTGTTTTTT
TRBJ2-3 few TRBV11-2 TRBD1 CASSGRTGLPDTQYF TGTGCCAGCAGCGGCCGGACAGGGTTACCAGATACGCAGTATTTT
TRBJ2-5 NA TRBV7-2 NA CASSFGARQETQYF TGTGCCAGCAGCTTCGGAGCTCGTCAAGAGACCCAGTACTTC
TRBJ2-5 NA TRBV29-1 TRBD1 CSGTGQGQETQYF TGCAGCGGAACTGGACAGGGCCAAGAGACCCAGTACTTC
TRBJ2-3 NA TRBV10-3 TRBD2 CAISSGGALDTQYF TGTGCCATCAGTAGCGGGGGGGCTTTAGATACGCAGTATTTT
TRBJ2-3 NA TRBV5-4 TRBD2 CASSYSGIGTDTQYF TGTGCCAGCAGCTATAGCGGGATAGGCACAGATACGCAGTATTTT
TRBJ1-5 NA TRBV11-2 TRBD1 CASSSGTGRSNQPQHF TGTGCCAGCAGCTCCGGGACAGGGCGATCGAATCAGCCCCAGCATTTT
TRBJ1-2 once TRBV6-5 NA CASSYGPDLNYGYTF TGTGCCAGCAGTTACGGGCCGGATCTTAACTATGGCTACACCTTC
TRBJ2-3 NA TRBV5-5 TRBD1 CASSLALVTGGYTDTQYF TGTGCCAGCAGCTTGGCTCTCGTGACAGGGGGTTACACAGATACGCAGTATTTT
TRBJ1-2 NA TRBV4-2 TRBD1 CASSRTGENYGYTF TGTGCCAGCAGCCGGACAGGGGAAAACTATGGCTACACCTTC
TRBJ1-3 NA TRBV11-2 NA CASSLGPGTQYGNTIYF TGTGCCAGCAGCTTGGGGCCCGGGACACAGTATGGAAACACCATATATTTT
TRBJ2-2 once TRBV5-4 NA CASSLAQNTGELFF TGTGCCAGCAGCTTGGCACAGAACACCGGGGAGCTGTTTTTT
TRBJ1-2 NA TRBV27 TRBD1 CASKSGGSYGYTF TGTGCCAGCAAGTCAGGGGGCAGCTATGGCTACACCTTC
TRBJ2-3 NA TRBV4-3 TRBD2 CASSQRRLAGGPKDTQYF TGCGCCAGCAGCCAAAGGAGACTAGCGGGGGGGCCTAAAGATACGCAGTATTTT
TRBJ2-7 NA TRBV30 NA CAWSNSQGLYEQYF TGTGCCTGGAGTAACTCCCAGGGCCTCTACGAGCAGTACTTC
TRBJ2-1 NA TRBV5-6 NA CASSLQQGRIYNEQFF TGTGCCAGCAGCTTACAACAGGGACGGATCTACAATGAGCAGTTCTTC
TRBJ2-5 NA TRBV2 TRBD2 CASSQRTSGGIETQYF TGTGCCAGCAGCCAAAGGACTAGCGGGGGCATTGAGACCCAGTACTTC
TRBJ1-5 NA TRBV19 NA CASSISGYSNQPQHF TGTGCCAGTAGTATTAGTGGTTATAGCAATCAGCCCCAGCATTTT
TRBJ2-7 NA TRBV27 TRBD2 CASRAGTSETEQYF TGTGCCAGCAGAGCCGGGACTAGCGAGACCGAGCAGTACTTC
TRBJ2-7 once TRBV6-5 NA CASSYNRGGGYEQYF TGTGCCAGCAGTTACAATCGGGGAGGGGGATACGAGCAGTACTTC
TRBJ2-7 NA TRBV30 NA CALEGARSKEQYF TGTGCCTTGGAGGGGGCGCGATCCAAAGAGCAGTACTTC
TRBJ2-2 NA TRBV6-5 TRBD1 CAARQGATSTGELFF TGTGCCGCCCGACAGGGGGCGACGAGCACCGGGGAGCTGTTTTTT
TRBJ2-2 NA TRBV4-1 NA CASSHLEVGDTGELFF TGCGCCAGCAGCCATTTGGAGGTTGGTGACACCGGGGAGCTGTTTTTT
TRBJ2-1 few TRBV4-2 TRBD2 CASSVSSGKNEQFF TGTGCCAGCAGCGTATCTAGCGGGAAGAATGAGCAGTTCTTC
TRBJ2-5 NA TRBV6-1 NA CASSEAEDSAETQYF TGTGCCAGCAGTGAAGCCGAGGATAGTGCGGAGACCCAGTACTTC
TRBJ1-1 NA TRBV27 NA CASLRDTTGSKTEAFF TGTGCCAGCCTGAGGGACACCACTGGGAGTAAAACTGAAGCTTTCTTT
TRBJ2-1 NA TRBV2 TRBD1 CASGRTGLGNEQFF TGTGCCAGCGGCCGGACAGGGTTGGGGAATGAGCAGTTCTTC
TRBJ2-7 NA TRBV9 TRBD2 CASSGRLAGEGEQYF TGTGCCAGCAGCGGCCGACTAGCGGGAGAAGGCGAGCAGTACTTC
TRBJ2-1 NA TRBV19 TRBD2 CASSIRTSGNEQFF TGTGCCAGTAGTATAAGGACTAGTGGAAATGAGCAGTTCTTC
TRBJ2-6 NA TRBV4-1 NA CASSQVSSSGANVLTF TGCGCCAGCAGCCAAGTTTCGAGCTCTGGGGCCAACGTCCTGACTTTC
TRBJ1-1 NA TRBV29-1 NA CSAQTTGNTEAFF TGCAGCGCCCAAACGACTGGGAACACTGAAGCTTTCTTT